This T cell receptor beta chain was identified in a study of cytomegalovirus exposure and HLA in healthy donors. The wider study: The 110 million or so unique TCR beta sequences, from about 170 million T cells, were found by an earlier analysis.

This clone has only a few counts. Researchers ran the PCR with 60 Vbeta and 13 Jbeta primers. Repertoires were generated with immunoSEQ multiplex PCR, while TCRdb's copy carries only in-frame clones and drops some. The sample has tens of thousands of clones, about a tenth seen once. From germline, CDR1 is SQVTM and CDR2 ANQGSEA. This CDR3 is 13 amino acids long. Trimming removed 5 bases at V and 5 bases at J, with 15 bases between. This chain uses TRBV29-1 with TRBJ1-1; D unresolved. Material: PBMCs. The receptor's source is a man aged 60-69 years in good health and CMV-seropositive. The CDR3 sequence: CSVFELSGTEAFF. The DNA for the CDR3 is TGCAGCGTTTTCGAGTTGAGCGGAACTGAAGCTTTCTTT.